This T cell receptor (beta chain) is from a study of T cells after yellow fever vaccination. Study background: Fractions of limited cellularity were prepared by means of SMART-Seq v4 Ultra Low Input. Study-wide results and limits: Booster samples showed a return of most primary-vaccination clones (roughly 96% CD4, about 85% CD8). Repertoires sorted by FACS could include abundant clonotypes that are contaminants from the bulk population.

The sample holds a few counts of this clonotype. What it recognizes is unknown. The germline gene is not matched at one end of the junction; a read error may be the cause. TCR cDNA was made by 5'RACE template switching, adding a universal primer site and UMIs. Each CDR3 protein gets one entry after TCRdb re-called the 5' RACE reads with MiXCR. The sample holds 400,000 to 650,000 distinct CDR3 sequences, around a fifth seen once. This CDR3 spans 14 amino acids. Germline lookup yields CDR1 MGHRA and CDR2 YSYEKL. The rearrangement uses TRBV4-1 and TRBJ2-1; 11 bases match TRBD1. The receptor was isolated from a man aged 18-30 years who received the YFV17D yellow fever vaccine. Source: PBMCs, taken roughly 23 days after the first yellow fever vaccination. The CDR3 sequence: CASSLDRGPNHRSF. For the CDR3, the DNA is TGCGCCAGCAGCCTGGACAGGGGGCCGAATCATCGGTCGTTC.